This is a list of T cell receptor beta chains from one sample in a study of blood T cell repertoires in COVID-19. Measured with immunoSEQ multiplex PCR; TCRdb has only the in-frame clones, and not every one. This table has around 19,000 clones, around 92% appearing once. Input material: peripheral blood. These receptor sequences come from a human donor in a cohort sampled during active COVID-19. Both conserved end residues are part of each CDR3. Fields, in order: CDR3 DNA, CDR3 protein, V gene, clone size, D gene, J gene. D genes are given only for firm matches. The size entry is marked missing in some rows and otherwise reads once, few, many or a size class.

DNA: TGTGCCAGTAGTGGACAGAAGAATAACTATGGCTACACCTTC
CDR3: CASSGQKNNYGYTF
V: TRBV19
size: -
D: -
J: TRBJ1-2

DNA: TGCGCCAGCAGCCTGGACTCGACTACTTACACAGATACGCAGTATTTT
CDR3: CASSLDSTTYTDTQYF
V: TRBV5-1
size: -
D: -
J: TRBJ2-3

DNA: TGTGCCAGCAGTTACGACAGTTATAATTCACCCCTCCACTTT
CDR3: CASSYDSYNSPLHF
V: TRBV6-5
size: -
D: -
J: TRBJ1-6

DNA: TGTGCCAGCAGCCAAGTGGGCAGTGCCTTCAATCAGCCCCAGCATTTT
CDR3: CASSQVGSAFNQPQHF
V: TRBV4-2
size: -
D: -
J: TRBJ1-5

DNA: TGTGCCAGCAGCCCAGACCGACGAGGTTCAGAAAAACTGTTTTTT
CDR3: CASSPDRRGSEKLFF
V: TRBV3-1/TRBV3-2
size: -
D: -
J: TRBJ1-4

DNA: TGCGCCAGCAGCTTCGGGACTAGCGGGAGGGCCGGTGAGCAGTACTTC
CDR3: CASSFGTSGRAGEQYF
V: TRBV5-1
size: -
D: TRBD2
J: TRBJ2-7

DNA: TGTGCCAGCAGTTTACAGGACAGGGCCGGGAACACTGAAGCTTTCTTT
CDR3: CASSLQDRAGNTEAFF
V: TRBV27
size: -
D: TRBD1
J: TRBJ1-1

DNA: TGTGCCAGCAGCCCCCTTGGACTAGCGGACCCCTACGAGCAGTACTTC
CDR3: CASSPLGLADPYEQYF
V: TRBV11-3
size: -
D: TRBD2
J: TRBJ2-7

DNA: TGTGCCAGCAGCCACCAGGGGAATGAGCAGTTCTTC
CDR3: CASSHQGNEQFF
V: TRBV3-1/TRBV3-2
size: -
D: -
J: TRBJ2-1

DNA: TGTGCCTGGACAACGGGGACTGAAGCTTTCTTT
CDR3: CAWTTGTEAFF
V: TRBV30
size: -
D: -
J: TRBJ1-1

DNA: TGTGCCAGCAGCGTAGGTTGGACAACGGGCACCGGGGAGCTGTTTTTT
CDR3: CASSVGWTTGTGELFF
V: TRBV9
size: once
D: -
J: TRBJ2-2

DNA: TGTGCCAGCAGCTTAGGAAGGAGAGATACGCAGTATTTT
CDR3: CASSLGRRDTQYF
V: TRBV11-2
size: -
D: -
J: TRBJ2-3

DNA: TGTGCCAGCAGTGATTATCGGGTAAACACTGAAGCTTTCTTT
CDR3: CASSDYRVNTEAFF
V: TRBV2
size: -
D: -
J: TRBJ1-1

DNA: TGTGCCAGCAGTACTAGCGGGAACTCCTACAATGAGCAGTTCTTC
CDR3: CASSTSGNSYNEQFF
V: TRBV6-5
size: -
D: TRBD2
J: TRBJ2-1

DNA: TGCGCCAGCAGCCCCACAGGACAGGGTCATGGCTACACCTTC
CDR3: CASSPTGQGHGYTF
V: TRBV5-1
size: -
D: TRBD1
J: TRBJ1-2

DNA: TGTGCCAGCAGTCTTAGGGGGTCTTCAGCGGGACGGGGCAATGAGCAGTTCTTC
CDR3: CASSLRGSSAGRGNEQFF
V: TRBV28
size: -
D: -
J: TRBJ2-1

DNA: TGTGCCAGCAGCCCACAATTGTTATACGAGCAGTACTTC
CDR3: CASSPQLLYEQYF
V: TRBV7-2
size: -
D: -
J: TRBJ2-7

DNA: TGTGCCAGCAGCTTCTACTTCCCCTACAATGAGCAGTTCTTC
CDR3: CASSFYFPYNEQFF
V: TRBV7-9
size: -
D: -
J: TRBJ2-1

DNA: TGTGCCAGCAGCTTAAATGGGAGGGCTTCCAATGAGCAGTTCTTC
CDR3: CASSLNGRASNEQFF
V: TRBV7-3
size: -
D: TRBD2
J: TRBJ2-1

DNA: TGTGCCAGCAGCTCGCCGGGGGATACGCAGTATTTT
CDR3: CASSSPGDTQYF
V: TRBV5-6
size: -
D: -
J: TRBJ2-3

DNA: TGTGCCACGATGGGGAGCGGGAGGGCCCACGAGCAGTACTTC
CDR3: CATMGSGRAHEQYF
V: TRBV28
size: once
D: TRBD2
J: TRBJ2-7

DNA: TGTGCCAGCAGAAAAACGGACAGGACCTATGGCTACACCTTC
CDR3: CASRKTDRTYGYTF
V: TRBV2
size: -
D: TRBD1
J: TRBJ1-2

DNA: TGTGCCAGCAGCTTTCGGGACAGCACTTATGGCTACACCTTC
CDR3: CASSFRDSTYGYTF
V: TRBV7-8
size: -
D: TRBD1
J: TRBJ1-2

DNA: TGTGCCAGCAGTGACTCGACTAGCGGGAGCACAGATACGCAGTATTTT
CDR3: CASSDSTSGSTDTQYF
V: TRBV6-4
size: -
D: TRBD2
J: TRBJ2-3

DNA: TGTGCCAGCAGCGTCAGGGTTCGGGACACTGAAGCTTTCTTT
CDR3: CASSVRVRDTEAFF
V: TRBV11-3
size: -
D: -
J: TRBJ1-1

DNA: TGTGCCAGCAGCTTAGCGTCTCAGGGGACAGAGACCCAGTACTTC
CDR3: CASSLASQGTETQYF
V: TRBV13
size: -
D: -
J: TRBJ2-5

DNA: TGTGCCACCCAAACTGCTTCGAACACTGAAGCTTTCTTT
CDR3: CATQTASNTEAFF
V: TRBV24-1
size: -
D: -
J: TRBJ1-1

DNA: TGCGCCAGCAGCCTGACAGGGAACTCCTACGAGCAGTACTTC
CDR3: CASSLTGNSYEQYF
V: TRBV5-1
size: few
D: TRBD1
J: TRBJ2-7

DNA: TGTGCCTGGGGGGGACAGGGGGGCCCCTATAGCAATCAGCCCCAGCATTTT
CDR3: CAWGGQGGPYSNQPQHF
V: TRBV30
size: -
D: TRBD1
J: TRBJ1-5

DNA: TGTGCCAGCAGCTTAACCGGGGATGGGGCCAACGTCCTGACTTTC
CDR3: CASSLTGDGANVLTF
V: TRBV7-3
size: once
D: -
J: TRBJ2-6

DNA: TGTGCCAGTAGCCCCTGGGACAGGTTGGACGAGCAGTACTTC
CDR3: CASSPWDRLDEQYF
V: TRBV19
size: -
D: TRBD1
J: TRBJ2-7

DNA: TGTGCCAGCAGTTATTCGACAGAACGGGCTCAGCCCCAGCATTTT
CDR3: CASSYSTERAQPQHF
V: TRBV6-6
size: -
D: -
J: TRBJ1-5

DNA: TGTGCCAGTAGCAGCTTAGCGGGCGAAACAGATACGCAGTATTTT
CDR3: CASSSLAGETDTQYF
V: TRBV2
size: -
D: TRBD2
J: TRBJ2-3

DNA: TGCGCCAGCAGTACAGGGATCTCCTACAATGAGCAGTTCTTC
CDR3: CASSTGISYNEQFF
V: TRBV5-1
size: -
D: -
J: TRBJ2-1

DNA: TGCGCCAGCAGCTTGGATCTAGCGCGCTCCTACAATGAGCAGTTCTTC
CDR3: CASSLDLARSYNEQFF
V: TRBV5-1
size: -
D: -
J: TRBJ2-1

DNA: TGTGCCAGCAGCTCCCCCCTTGACAGGGACCACACCTTC
CDR3: CASSSPLDRDHTF
V: TRBV13
size: -
D: TRBD1
J: TRBJ1-2

DNA: TGTGCCAGCAGCTCCGGGACAGGGGAAAGCGGGGAGCTGTTTTTT
CDR3: CASSSGTGESGELFF
V: TRBV28
size: -
D: TRBD1
J: TRBJ2-2

DNA: TGTGCCAGCAGTTCGGGGGGGGCCCATCAGCCCCAGCATTTT
CDR3: CASSSGGAHQPQHF
V: TRBV27
size: -
D: -
J: TRBJ1-5

DNA: TGTGCCAGCAGCCAAGGGACTAGCGGGAGCACAGATACGCAGTATTTT
CDR3: CASSQGTSGSTDTQYF
V: TRBV3-1/TRBV3-2
size: -
D: TRBD2
J: TRBJ2-3

DNA: TGTGCCAGCTCACCTGGGAGCGGGAGCGATGAGCAGTTCTTC
CDR3: CASSPGSGSDEQFF
V: TRBV18
size: -
D: TRBD2
J: TRBJ2-1